Presented here are 23 T cell receptor beta chains from one specimen sequenced in a study of cytomegalovirus exposure and HLA in healthy donors. Profiled with immunoSEQ multiplex PCR; TCRdb holds only in-frame clones, not every one. This sample yields 190,000 or so clones, of which around 81% are seen a single time; about 2.8% belongs to the top ten. The sequencing input was PBMCs. The receptors stem from a woman under 30 in good health and CMV-seropositive.

For the CDR3, the DNA is TGTGCCAGCTCCCCCCGAGGGGGTTCCTACGAGCAGTACTTC. The encoded protein is CASSPRGGSYEQYF. The genes are TRBV18 and TRBJ2-7, with TRBD1 as a possible D gene (6 bases). Germline CDR1 KGHSH, CDR2 LQKENI. The CDR3 runs 14 residues. The V gene lost 6 bases and the J gene lost 1 base, with 13 bases spanning the gap.

The rearrangement uses TRBV5-1 and TRBJ2-5; no clear D. Trimming cost V 4 bases and J 5 bases, with 12 bases left between them. Germline V gene data show CDR1 as SGHRS and CDR2 as YFSETQ. The CDR3 is 13 amino acids. This CDR3 reads CASSPSVEETQYF. The CDR3 bases are TGCGCCAGCAGCCCGTCCGTGGAGGAGACCCAGTACTTC.

The CDR3 DNA reads TGCGCCAGCAGGTCCGACAATGAGCAGTTCTTC. As protein: CASRSDNEQFF. The chain employs TRBV5-1 and TRBJ2-1; no clear D gene. Germline CDR1 is SGHRS and CDR2 is YFSETQ. This CDR3 is 11 amino acids long. V was cut by 5 bases and J by 5 bases, with 5 bases left in between.

This chain connects TRBV7-9 to TRBJ2-5; a weak D match, TRBD1 (5 bases). Germline V gives CDR1 SEHNR, CDR2 FQNEAQ (reference sequence). The CDR3 contains 15 residues. The V end was cut by 8 bases, the J end by 1 base, with 17 bases between. The CDR3 DNA follows: TGTGCCAGCTTTAAAACAGGAGACGCCCAAGAGACCCAGTACTTC. Its translation is CASFKTGDAQETQYF.

The chain joins TRBV14 to TRBJ1-6; D remains unclear. CDR1 is SGHDN and CDR2 is FVKESK in the germline V gene. V was pared by 4 bases and J by 7 bases, with 8 bases between. There are 13 residues in the CDR3. The CDR3 sequence is CASSLTGNSPLHF. The CDR3 DNA sequence: TGTGCCAGCAGCCTTACGGGGAATTCACCCCTCCACTTT.

The chain is built from TRBV6-4 and TRBJ1-1; D remains unclear. Trimming shortened V by 4 bases and J by 5 bases, and 14 bases separated the two germline ends. Per the germline V gene, CDR1 is MRHNA and CDR2 is SNTAGT. CDR3 length: 14 amino acids. In DNA, the CDR3 is TGTGCCAGCAGTGTCGAAGAAGGGAGGACTGAAGCTTTCTTT. Its protein product is CASSVEEGRTEAFF.

The rearrangement uses TRBV19 and TRBJ1-6; 9 bases agree with TRBD1. The CDR3 contains 15 residues. The V and J ends lost 9 bases and 10 bases, in that order; junction bases with no gene match: 13. Germline CDR1 and CDR2: LNHDA and SQIVND (reference sequence). Here the CDR3 DNA reads TGTGCCAGCGACCACAGGGGGCGCGGGGAATCACCCCTCCACTTT. Its protein product is CASDHRGRGESPLHF.

The rearrangement uses TRBV5-6 and TRBJ1-5; 12 bases match TRBD1. Germline CDR1 is SGHDT and CDR2 is YYEEEE. The ends lost 4 bases at V and 6 bases at J; junction bases unmatched: 8. The CDR3 runs 16 residues. The CDR3 nucleotides are TGTGCCAGCAGCGTGGGGACAGGGGGCTTCGCTCAGCCCCAGCATTTT. Translated, it gives CASSVGTGGFAQPQHF.

The chain couples TRBV6-5 to TRBJ1-2, with a possible D match to TRBD1 (6 bases). V lost 0 bases and J 8 bases, leaving 16 bases between the germline ends. CDR1 is MNHEY and CDR2 is SVGAGI in the germline V gene. This CDR3 has 15 residues. The CDR3 sequence: CASSYSSGGAGGYTF. Written as DNA, the CDR3 is TGTGCCAGCAGTTACTCGAGTGGGGGCGCGGGCGGCTACACCTTC.

The rearrangement uses TRBV5-5 and TRBJ1-2; TRBD1 matches 9 bases. This CDR3 spans 15 amino acids. Trimming at V came to 1 base and at J to 5 bases, leaving 6 bases not matched to a gene. Per germline, CDR1 SGHKS and CDR2 YYEKEE (reference sequence). In DNA form, the CDR3 reads TGTGCCAGCAGCTTGACCGGGACAGGGCCGTATGGCTACACCTTC. Its translation is CASSLTGTGPYGYTF. Supplemented by reference TRBV5-5 and TRBJ1-2, the full variable domain reads DAGVTQSPTHLIKTRGQQVTLRCSPISGHKSVSWYQQVLGQGPQFIFQYYEKEERGRGNFPDRFSARQFPNYSSELNVNALLLGDSALYLCASSLTGTGPYGYTFGSGTRLTVV.

The chain joins TRBV6-1 to TRBJ1-4; TRBD1 agrees at 7 bases. There are 15 residues in the CDR3. Germline V CDR1 and CDR2: MNHNS, SASEGT. V lost 4 bases to trimming and J lost 4 bases; unmatched junction nucleotides: 6. The CDR3 nucleotides read TGTGCCAGCAGTGTGACGGGACAGAGTAATGAAAAACTGTTTTTT. Its translation is CASSVTGQSNEKLFF.

This chain links TRBV16 with TRBJ1-5, with D unclear. The ends were cut back, 0 bases at V and 6 bases at J, with 6 bases in the middle. CDR3 size: 13 residues. Looked up from germline, CDR1 is KGHSY and CDR2 is FQNENV. CDR3: CASSQSGAQPQHF. In nucleotides, the CDR3 is TGTGCCAGCAGCCAATCGGGAGCTCAGCCCCAGCATTTT.

This clone was found a few times. This sequence joins TRBV11-1 and TRBJ2-7, with 9 bases identical to TRBD1. This CDR3 has 12 amino acids. V lost 10 bases to trimming and J lost 6 bases; unmatched junction nucleotides: 7. Germline V lookup: CDR1 SGHAT, CDR2 FQDESV (reference sequence). The CDR3 reads CATEGQGLEQYF. The CDR3 DNA reads as TGTGCCACCGAGGGACAGGGACTCGAGCAGTACTTC.

This sequence joins TRBV10-3 and TRBJ2-7, with D perhaps matching TRBD2 (5 bases). CDR3 length equals 11 residues. The V gene's germline CDR1 is ENHRY and CDR2 SYGVKD. V was clipped by 5 bases and J by 7 bases, with 9 bases between them. The CDR3 sequence is CAISRPGEQYF. DNA for the CDR3: TGTGCCATCAGTCGCCCGGGGGAGCAGTACTTC.

This clone was detected a few times. This chain links TRBV27 with TRBJ2-2; D gene unclear. Looked up from germline, CDR1 is MNHEY and CDR2 is SMNVEV (reference sequence). CDR3 size: 13 residues. Trimming cost V 5 bases and J 4 bases, with 8 bases left between them. The chain's CDR3 is CASSHSGTGELFF. CDR3 in DNA: TGTGCCAGCAGTCATTCAGGCACCGGGGAGCTGTTTTTT.

The chain has TRBV7-2 and TRBJ2-1; a weak D match, TRBD1 (6 bases). Trimming removed 2 bases at V and 4 bases at J, with 12 bases between. Germline CDR1 reads SGHTA; CDR2 reads FQGNSA. CDR3 length: 15 residues. The DNA of the CDR3 is TGTGCCAGCAGCTTATCAGGGGCCCGATACAATGAGCAGTTCTTC. Translation gives CASSLSGARYNEQFF. The whole variable domain, remainder taken from reference TRBV7-2 and TRBJ2-1, is GAGVSQSPSNKVTEKGKDVELRCDPISGHTALYWYRQSLGQGLEFLIYFQGNSAPDKSGLPSDRFSAERTGGSVSTLTIQRTQQEDSAVYLCASSLSGARYNEQFFGPGTRLTVL.

This chain links TRBV5-4 with TRBJ2-5, with TRBD2 matching over 10 bases. V was pared by 5 bases and J by 4 bases, with 8 bases of the junction left unmatched. The CDR3 covers 15 residues. Germline loops: CDR1 SGHNT, CDR2 YYREEE (reference sequence). CDR3 coding DNA: TGTGCCAGCAGGAAAGCGGGGGGGTTGGGAGAGACCCAGTACTTC. This codes for CASRKAGGLGETQYF.

This clone has at least ten counts. The V and J genes are TRBV19 and TRBJ1-2, with 7 bases identical to TRBD1. The CDR3 runs 12 residues. Germline CDR1 LNHDA, CDR2 SQIVND (reference sequence). Trimming cost V 4 bases and J 8 bases; bases outside gene matches: 4. The CDR3 DNA sequence: TGTGCCAGTAGTACCCGACAGGGCGGCTACACCTTC. Translation: CASSTRQGGYTF.

This clone has more than one count but fewer than ten. The gene calls are TRBV6-5 and TRBJ1-2; TRBD1 matches at 7 bases. The CDR3 is 14 residues long. The V gene's germline CDR1 is MNHEY and CDR2 SVGAGI. The J segment lost 4 bases and the V segment lost 10 bases, leaving 12 bases of the junction unmatched. The CDR3 bases are TGTGCCACCAAGGGGGACAGACGTTCCTATGGCTACACCTTC. Protein sequence: CATKGDRRSYGYTF.

The gene calls are TRBV6-1 and TRBJ1-5; 8 nucleotides line up with TRBD1. Germline V gene sequence: CDR1 MNHNS, CDR2 SASEGT. CDR3 length equals 15 residues. Losses at the gene ends were 7 bases for V and 6 bases for J; bases not matched to a gene: 11. CDR3 sequence (DNA): TGTGCCAGCACCCCGGACAGGGCGGGCGGTCAGCCCCAGCATTTT. It specifies CASTPDRAGGQPQHF.

The V call is TRBV5-1, the J call TRBJ1-3; maybe TRBD1 (5 bases). The germline V gene has CDR1 SGHRS and CDR2 YFSETQ. The CDR3 has 15 amino acids. The V gene lost 4 bases and the J gene lost 0 bases, with 11 bases spanning the gap. CDR3 DNA sequence: TGCGCCAGCAGCGGAACAGGTCTCTCTGGAAACACCATATATTTT. Its translation is CASSGTGLSGNTIYF.

V usage is TRBV20-1 and J usage is TRBJ2-1, with D perhaps matching TRBD2 (5 bases). The ends were cut back, 6 bases at V and 8 bases at J, with 8 bases in the middle. CDR1 is DFQATT, CDR2 SNEGSKA, per germline (reference sequence). CDR3 length: 10 amino acids. The CDR3 sequence is CSAHGDEQFF. For the CDR3, the DNA is TGCAGTGCCCACGGGGATGAGCAGTTCTTC.

This chain links TRBV4-2 with TRBJ2-1, with TRBD2 matching over 14 bases. This CDR3 region has 19 residues. J gave up 5 bases and V 4 bases, and 13 bases lay outside the gene matches. The germline gives CDR1 LGHNA, CDR2 YNFKEQ. CDR3 nucleotide sequence: TGTGCCAGCAGCCGACTAGCGGGGGGGCCCAGGTACGATCACAATGAGCAGTTCTTC. This gives the protein CASSRLAGGPRYDHNEQFF.